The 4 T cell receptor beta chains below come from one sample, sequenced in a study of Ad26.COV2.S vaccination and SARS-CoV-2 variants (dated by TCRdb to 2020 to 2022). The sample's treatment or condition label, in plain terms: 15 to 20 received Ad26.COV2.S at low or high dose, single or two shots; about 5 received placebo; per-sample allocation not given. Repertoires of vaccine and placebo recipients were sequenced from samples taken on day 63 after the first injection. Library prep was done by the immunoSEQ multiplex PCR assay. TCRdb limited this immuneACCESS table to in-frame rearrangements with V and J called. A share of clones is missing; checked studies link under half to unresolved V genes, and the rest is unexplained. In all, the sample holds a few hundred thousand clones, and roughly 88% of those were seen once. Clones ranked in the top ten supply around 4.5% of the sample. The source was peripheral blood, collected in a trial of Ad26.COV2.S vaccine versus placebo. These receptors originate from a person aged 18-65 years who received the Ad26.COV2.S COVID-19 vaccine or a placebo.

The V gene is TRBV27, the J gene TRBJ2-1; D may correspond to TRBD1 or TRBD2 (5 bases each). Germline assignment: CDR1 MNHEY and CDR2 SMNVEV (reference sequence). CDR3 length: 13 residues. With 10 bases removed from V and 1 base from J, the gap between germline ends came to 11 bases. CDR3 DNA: TGTGCCATCGGGACCAAATCCTACAATGAGCAGTTCTTC. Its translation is CAIGTKSYNEQFF.

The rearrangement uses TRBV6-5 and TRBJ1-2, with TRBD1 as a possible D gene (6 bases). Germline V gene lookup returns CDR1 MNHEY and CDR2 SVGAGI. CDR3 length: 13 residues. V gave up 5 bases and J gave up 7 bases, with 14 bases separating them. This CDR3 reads CASSQRQVSGYTF. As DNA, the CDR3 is TGTGCCAGCAGTCAACGACAGGTATCTGGCTACACCTTC.

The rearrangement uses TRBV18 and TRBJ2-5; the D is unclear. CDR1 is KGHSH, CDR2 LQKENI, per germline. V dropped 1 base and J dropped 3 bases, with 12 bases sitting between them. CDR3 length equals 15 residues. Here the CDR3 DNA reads TGTGCCAGCTCACCACAAATACGAAAAAAAGAGACCCAGTACTTC. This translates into CASSPQIRKKETQYF.

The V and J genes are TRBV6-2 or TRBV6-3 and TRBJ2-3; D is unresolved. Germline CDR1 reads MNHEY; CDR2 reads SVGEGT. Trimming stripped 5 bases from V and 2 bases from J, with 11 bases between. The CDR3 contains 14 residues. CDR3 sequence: CASSTYFSTDTQYF. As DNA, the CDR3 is TGTGCCAGCAGTACCTACTTCTCCACAGATACGCAGTATTTT.